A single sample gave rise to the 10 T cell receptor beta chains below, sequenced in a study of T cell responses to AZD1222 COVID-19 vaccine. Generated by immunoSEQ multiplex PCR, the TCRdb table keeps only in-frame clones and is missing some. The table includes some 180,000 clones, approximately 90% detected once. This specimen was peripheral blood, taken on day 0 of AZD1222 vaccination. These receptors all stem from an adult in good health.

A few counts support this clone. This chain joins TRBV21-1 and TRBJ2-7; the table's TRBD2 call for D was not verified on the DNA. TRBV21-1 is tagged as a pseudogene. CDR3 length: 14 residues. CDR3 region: CASSTEGTFSEQYF. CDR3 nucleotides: TGTGCCAGCAGCACGGAGGGCACCTTCTCCGAGCAGTACTTC.

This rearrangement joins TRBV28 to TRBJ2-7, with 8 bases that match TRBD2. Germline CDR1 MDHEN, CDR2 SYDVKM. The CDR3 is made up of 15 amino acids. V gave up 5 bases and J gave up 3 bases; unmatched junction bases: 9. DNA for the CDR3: TGTGCCAGCAGTCCCGCGGGGGGCAAGAACTACGAGCAGTACTTC. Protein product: CASSPAGGKNYEQYF.

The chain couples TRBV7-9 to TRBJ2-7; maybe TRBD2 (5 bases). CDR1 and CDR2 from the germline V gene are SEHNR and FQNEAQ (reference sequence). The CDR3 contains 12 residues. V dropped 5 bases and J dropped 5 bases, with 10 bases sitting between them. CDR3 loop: CASSVGRNEQYF. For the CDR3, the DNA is TGTGCCAGCAGCGTTGGGAGAAACGAGCAGTACTTC.

The CDR3 region is CASSAGPFPLSGNTIYF. CDR3 sequence (DNA): TGTGCCAGCAGTGCTGGCCCGTTCCCTCTCTCTGGAAACACCATATATTTT. This chain links TRBV6-1 with TRBJ1-3; D is unclear. Trimming stripped 4 bases from V and 0 bases from J, with 16 bases between. This CDR3 is 17 amino acids long. Germline V CDR1 and CDR2: MNHNS, SASEGT.

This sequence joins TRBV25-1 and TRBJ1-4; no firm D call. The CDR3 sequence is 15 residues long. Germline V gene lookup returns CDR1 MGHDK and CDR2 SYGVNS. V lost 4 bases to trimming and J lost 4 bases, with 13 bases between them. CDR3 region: CASSALDFLNEKLFF. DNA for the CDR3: TGTGCCAGCAGTGCCCTGGATTTTCTTAATGAAAAACTGTTTTTT.

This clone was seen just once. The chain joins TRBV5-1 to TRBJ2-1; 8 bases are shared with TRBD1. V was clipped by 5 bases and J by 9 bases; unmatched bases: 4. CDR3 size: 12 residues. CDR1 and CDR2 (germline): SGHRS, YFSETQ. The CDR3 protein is CASRLTGAEQFF. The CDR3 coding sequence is TGCGCCAGCAGATTGACAGGGGCTGAGCAGTTCTTC.

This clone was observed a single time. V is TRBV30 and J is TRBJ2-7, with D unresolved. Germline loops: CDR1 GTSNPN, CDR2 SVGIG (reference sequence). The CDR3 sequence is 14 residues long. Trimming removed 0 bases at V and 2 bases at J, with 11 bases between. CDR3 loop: CAWSVTGTPYEQYF. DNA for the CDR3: TGTGCCTGGAGTGTAACGGGTACCCCCTACGAGCAGTACTTC.

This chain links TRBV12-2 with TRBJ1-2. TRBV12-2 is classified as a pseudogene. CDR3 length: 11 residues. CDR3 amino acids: CASRLGCGYTF. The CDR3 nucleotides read TGTGCAAGTCGCTTAGGGTGCGGCTACACCTTC.

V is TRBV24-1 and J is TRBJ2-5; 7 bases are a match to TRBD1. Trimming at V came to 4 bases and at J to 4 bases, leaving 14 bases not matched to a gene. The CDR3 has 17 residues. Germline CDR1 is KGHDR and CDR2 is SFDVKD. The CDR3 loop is CATSDFSTGDGGETQYF. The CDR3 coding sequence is TGTGCCACCAGTGACTTTTCTACAGGGGACGGTGGAGAGACCCAGTACTTC.

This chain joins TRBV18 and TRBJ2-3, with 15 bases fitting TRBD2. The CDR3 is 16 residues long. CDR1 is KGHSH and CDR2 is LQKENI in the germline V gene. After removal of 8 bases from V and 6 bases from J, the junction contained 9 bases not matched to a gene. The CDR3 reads CASTGTSGGTGDTQYF. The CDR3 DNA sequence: TGTGCCAGCACCGGGACTAGCGGGGGGACGGGCGATACGCAGTATTTT. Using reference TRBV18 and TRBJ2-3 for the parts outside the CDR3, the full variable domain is NAGVMQNPRHLVRRRGQEARLRCSPMKGHSHVYWYRQLPEEGLKFMVYLQKENIIDESGMPKERFSAEFPKEGPSILRIQQVVRGDSAAYFCASTGTSGGTGDTQYFGPGTRLTVL.